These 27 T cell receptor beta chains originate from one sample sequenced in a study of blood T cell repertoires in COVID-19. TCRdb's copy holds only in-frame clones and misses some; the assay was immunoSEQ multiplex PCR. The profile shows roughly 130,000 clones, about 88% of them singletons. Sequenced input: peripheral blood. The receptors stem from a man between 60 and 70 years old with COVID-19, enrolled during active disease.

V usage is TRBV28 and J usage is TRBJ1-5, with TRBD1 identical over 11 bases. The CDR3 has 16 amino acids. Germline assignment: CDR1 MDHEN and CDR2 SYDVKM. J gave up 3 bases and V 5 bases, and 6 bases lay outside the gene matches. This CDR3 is CASSHLGQGDNQPQHF. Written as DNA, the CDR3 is TGTGCCAGCAGTCATTTGGGACAGGGGGACAATCAGCCCCAGCATTTT.

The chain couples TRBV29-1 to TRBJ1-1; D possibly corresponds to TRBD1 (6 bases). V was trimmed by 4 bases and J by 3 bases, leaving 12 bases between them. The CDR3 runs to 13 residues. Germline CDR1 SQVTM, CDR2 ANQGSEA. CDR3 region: CSVGSTGHTEAFF. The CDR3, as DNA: TGCAGCGTTGGTTCGACAGGTCACACTGAAGCTTTCTTT.

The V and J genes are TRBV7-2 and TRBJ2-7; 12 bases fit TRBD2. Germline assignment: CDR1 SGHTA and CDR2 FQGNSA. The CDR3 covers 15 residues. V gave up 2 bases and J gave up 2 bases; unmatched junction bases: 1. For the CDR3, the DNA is TGTGCCAGCAGCTTACTAGCGGGAGGGCCCTACGAGCAGTACTTC. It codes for CASSLLAGGPYEQYF.

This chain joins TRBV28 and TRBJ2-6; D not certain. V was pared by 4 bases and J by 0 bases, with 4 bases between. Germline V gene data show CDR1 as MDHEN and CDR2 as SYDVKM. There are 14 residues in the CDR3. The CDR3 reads CASSSISGANVLTF. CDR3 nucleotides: TGTGCCAGCAGTTCTATCTCTGGGGCCAACGTCCTGACTTTC.

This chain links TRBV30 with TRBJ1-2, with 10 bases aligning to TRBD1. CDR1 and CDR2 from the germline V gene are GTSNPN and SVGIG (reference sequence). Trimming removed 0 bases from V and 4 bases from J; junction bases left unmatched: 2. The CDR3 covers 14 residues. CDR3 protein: CAWSVRTGGYGYTF. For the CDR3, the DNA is TGTGCCTGGAGTGTACGGACAGGGGGCTATGGCTACACCTTC.

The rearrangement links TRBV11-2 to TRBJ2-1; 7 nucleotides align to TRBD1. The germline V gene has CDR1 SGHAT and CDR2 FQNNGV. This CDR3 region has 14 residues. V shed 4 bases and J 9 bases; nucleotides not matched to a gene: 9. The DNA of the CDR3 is TGTGCCAGCAGCTCAACCCGGGCAGGGGGTGAGCAGTTCTTC. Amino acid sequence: CASSSTRAGGEQFF.

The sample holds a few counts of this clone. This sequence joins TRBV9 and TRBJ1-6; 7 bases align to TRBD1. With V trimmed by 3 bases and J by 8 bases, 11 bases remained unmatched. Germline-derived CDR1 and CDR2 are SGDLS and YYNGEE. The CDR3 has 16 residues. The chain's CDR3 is CASSATGGTEDSPLHF. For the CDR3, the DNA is TGTGCCAGCAGCGCCACGGGGGGGACAGAGGATTCACCCCTCCACTTT.

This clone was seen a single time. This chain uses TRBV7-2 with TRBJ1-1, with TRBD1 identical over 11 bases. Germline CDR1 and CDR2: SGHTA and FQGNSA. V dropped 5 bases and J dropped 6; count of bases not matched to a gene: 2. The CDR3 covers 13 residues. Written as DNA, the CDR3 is TGTGCCAGCAGCGCGGGACAGGGGGCTGAAGCTTTCTTT. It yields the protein CASSAGQGAEAFF.

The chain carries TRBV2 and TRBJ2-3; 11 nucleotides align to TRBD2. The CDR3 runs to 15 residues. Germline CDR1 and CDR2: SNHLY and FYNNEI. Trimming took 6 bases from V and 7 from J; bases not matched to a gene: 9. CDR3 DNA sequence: TGTGCCAGCAGCGTGGGGACTAGCGGATTGAATACGCAGTATTTT. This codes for CASSVGTSGLNTQYF. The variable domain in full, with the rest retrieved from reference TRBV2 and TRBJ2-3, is EPEVTQTPSHQVTQMGQEVILRCVPISNHLYFYWYRQILGQKVEFLVSFYNNEISEKSEIFDDQFSVERPDGSNFTLKIRSTKLEDSAMYFCASSVGTSGLNTQYFGPGTRLTVL.

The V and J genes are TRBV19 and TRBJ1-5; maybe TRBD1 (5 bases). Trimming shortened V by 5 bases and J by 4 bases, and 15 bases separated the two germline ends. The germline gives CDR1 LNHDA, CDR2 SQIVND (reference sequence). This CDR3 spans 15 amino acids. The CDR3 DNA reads TGTGCCAGTAGTTCCCTGACAGTGCTTAATCAGCCCCAGCATTTT. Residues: CASSSLTVLNQPQHF.

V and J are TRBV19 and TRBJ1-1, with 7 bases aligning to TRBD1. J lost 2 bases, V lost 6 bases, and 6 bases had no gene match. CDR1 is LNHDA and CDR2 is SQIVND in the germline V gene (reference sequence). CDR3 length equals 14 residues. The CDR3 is CASSFTGDNTEAFF. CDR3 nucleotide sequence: TGTGCCAGTAGCTTTACAGGGGATAACACTGAAGCTTTCTTT.

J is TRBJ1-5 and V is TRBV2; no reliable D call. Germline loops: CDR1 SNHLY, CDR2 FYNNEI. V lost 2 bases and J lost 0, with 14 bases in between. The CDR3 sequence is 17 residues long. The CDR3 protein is CASSEQRQANSNQPQHF. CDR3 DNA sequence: TGTGCCAGCAGTGAACAGCGGCAGGCGAATAGCAATCAGCCCCAGCATTTT.

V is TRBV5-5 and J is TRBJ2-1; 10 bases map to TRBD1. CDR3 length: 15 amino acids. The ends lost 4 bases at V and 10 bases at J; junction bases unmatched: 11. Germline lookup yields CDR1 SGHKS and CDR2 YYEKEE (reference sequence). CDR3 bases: TGTGCCAGCAGCGGATCCGGGACAGGGGCGAGGGAGCAGTTCTTC. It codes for CASSGSGTGAREQFF.

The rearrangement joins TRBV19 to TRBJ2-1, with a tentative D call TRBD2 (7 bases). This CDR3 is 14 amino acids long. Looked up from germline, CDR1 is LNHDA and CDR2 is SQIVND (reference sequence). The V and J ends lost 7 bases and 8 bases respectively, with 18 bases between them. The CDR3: CASTHRGGNDEQFF. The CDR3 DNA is TGTGCCAGTACTCATAGGGGGGGTAACGATGAGCAGTTCTTC.

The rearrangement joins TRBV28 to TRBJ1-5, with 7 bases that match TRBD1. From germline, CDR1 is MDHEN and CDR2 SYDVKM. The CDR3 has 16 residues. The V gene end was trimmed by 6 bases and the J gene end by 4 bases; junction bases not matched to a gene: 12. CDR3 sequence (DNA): TGTGCCAGCAGCCCCCTCGAGGCAGGGGGTAATCAGCCCCAGCATTTT. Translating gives CASSPLEAGGNQPQHF.

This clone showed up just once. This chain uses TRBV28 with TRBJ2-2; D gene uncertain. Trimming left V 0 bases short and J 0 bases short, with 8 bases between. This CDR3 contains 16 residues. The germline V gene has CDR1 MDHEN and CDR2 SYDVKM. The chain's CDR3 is CASSLWAESNTGELFF. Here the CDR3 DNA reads TGTGCCAGCAGTTTATGGGCGGAATCGAACACCGGGGAGCTGTTTTTT.

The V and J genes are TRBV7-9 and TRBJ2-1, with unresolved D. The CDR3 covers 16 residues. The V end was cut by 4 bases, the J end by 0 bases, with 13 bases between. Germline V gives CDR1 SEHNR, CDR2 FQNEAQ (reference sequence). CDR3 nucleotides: TGTGCCAGCAGCTCACCCCTAGTGAGCTCCTACAATGAGCAGTTCTTC. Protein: CASSSPLVSSYNEQFF.

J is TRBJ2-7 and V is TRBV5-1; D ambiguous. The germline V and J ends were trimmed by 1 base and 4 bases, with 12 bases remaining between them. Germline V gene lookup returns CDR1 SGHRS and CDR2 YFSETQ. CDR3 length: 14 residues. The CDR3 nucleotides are TGCGCCAGCAGCTTGCCCGGAGCGAGTTACGAGCAGTACTTC. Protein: CASSLPGASYEQYF. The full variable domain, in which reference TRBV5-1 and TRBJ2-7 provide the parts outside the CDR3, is KAGVTQTPRYLIKTRGQQVTLSCSPISGHRSVSWYQQTPGQGLQFLFEYFSETQRNKGNFPGRFSGRQFSNSRSEMNVSTLELGDSALYLCASSLPGASYEQYFGPGTRLTVT.

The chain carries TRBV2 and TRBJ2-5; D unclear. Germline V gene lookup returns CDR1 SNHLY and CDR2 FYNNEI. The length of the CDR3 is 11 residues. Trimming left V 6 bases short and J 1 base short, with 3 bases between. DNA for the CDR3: TGTGCCAGCAGCTTCCAAGAGACCCAGTACTTC. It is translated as CASSFQETQYF.

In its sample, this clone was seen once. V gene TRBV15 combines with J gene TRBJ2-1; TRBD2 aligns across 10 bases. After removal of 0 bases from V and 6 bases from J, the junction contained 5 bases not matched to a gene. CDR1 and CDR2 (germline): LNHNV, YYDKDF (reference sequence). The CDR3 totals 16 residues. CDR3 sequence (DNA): TGTGCCACCAGCAGAGATCTAGCGGGAGATAGCAATGAGCAGTTCTTC. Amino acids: CATSRDLAGDSNEQFF. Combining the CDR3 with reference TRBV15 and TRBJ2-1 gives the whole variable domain DAMVIQNPRYQVTQFGKPVTLSCSQTLNHNVMYWYQQKSSQAPKLLFHYYDKDFNNEADTPDNFQSRRPNTSFCFLDIRSPGLGDTAMYLCATSRDLAGDSNEQFFGPGTRLTVL.

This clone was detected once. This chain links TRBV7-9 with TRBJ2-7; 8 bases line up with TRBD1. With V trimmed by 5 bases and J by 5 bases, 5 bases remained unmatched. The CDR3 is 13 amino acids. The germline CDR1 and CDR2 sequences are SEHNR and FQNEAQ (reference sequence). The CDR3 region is CASSARTGNEQYF. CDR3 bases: TGTGCCAGCAGCGCACGGACAGGGAACGAGCAGTACTTC.

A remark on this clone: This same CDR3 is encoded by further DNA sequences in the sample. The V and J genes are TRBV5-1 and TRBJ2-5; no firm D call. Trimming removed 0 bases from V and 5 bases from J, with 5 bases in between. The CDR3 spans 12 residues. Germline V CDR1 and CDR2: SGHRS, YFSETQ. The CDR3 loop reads CASSLARETQYF. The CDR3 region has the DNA TGCGCCAGCAGCTTGGCCCGGGAGACCCAGTACTTC.

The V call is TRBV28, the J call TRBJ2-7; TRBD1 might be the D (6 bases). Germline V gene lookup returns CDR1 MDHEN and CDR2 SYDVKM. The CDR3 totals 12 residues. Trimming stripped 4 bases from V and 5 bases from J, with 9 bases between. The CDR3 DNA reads TGTGCCAGCAGTTCACAGGGTCACGAGCAGTACTTC. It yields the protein CASSSQGHEQYF. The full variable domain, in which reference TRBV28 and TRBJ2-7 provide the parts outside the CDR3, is DVKVTQSSRYLVKRTGEKVFLECVQDMDHENMFWYRQDPGLGLRLIYFSYDVKMKEKGDIPEGYSVSREKKERFSLILESASTNQTSMYLCASSSQGHEQYFGPGTRLTVT.

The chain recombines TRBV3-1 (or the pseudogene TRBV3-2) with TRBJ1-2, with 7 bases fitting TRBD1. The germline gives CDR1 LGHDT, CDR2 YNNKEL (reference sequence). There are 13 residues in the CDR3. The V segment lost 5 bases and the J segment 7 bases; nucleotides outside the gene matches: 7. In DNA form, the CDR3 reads TGTGCCAGCAGCTCTACAGGGGAAGGTGGCTACACCTTC. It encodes CASSSTGEGGYTF.

The CDR3 sequence is CSPLVGNTIYF. The CDR3 DNA follows: TGCAGTCCCCTAGTCGGAAACACCATATATTTT. The chain carries TRBV20-1 and TRBJ1-3, with unresolved D. From germline, CDR1 is DFQATT and CDR2 SNEGSKA (reference sequence). This CDR3 comprises 11 residues. The V end was cut by 8 bases, the J end by 4 bases, with 9 bases between.

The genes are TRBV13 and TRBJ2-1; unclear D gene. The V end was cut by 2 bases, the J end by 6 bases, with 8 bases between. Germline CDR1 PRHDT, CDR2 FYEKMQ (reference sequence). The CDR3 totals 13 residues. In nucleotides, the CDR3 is TGTGCCAGCAGCTTATCCGAGGTCAATGAGCAGTTCTTC. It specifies CASSLSEVNEQFF.

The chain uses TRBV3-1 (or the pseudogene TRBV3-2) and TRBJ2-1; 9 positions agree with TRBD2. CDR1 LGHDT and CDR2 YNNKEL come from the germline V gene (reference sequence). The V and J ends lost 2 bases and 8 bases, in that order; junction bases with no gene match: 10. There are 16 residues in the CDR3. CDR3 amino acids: CASSQPTSGGRDEQFF. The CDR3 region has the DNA TGTGCCAGCAGCCAACCGACTAGCGGAGGGAGGGATGAGCAGTTCTTC.